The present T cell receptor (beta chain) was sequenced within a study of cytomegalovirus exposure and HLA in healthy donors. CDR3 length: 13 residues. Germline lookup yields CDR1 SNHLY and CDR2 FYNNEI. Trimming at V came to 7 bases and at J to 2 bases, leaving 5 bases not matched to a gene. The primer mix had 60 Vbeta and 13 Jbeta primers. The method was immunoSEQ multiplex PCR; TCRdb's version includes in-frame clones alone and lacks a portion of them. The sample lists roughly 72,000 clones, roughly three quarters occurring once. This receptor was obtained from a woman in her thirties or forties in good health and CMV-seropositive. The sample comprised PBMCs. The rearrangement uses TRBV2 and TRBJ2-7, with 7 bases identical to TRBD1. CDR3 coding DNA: TGTGCCAGCACCAGGGACAGCACCTACGAGCAGTACTTC. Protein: CASTRDSTYEQYF.